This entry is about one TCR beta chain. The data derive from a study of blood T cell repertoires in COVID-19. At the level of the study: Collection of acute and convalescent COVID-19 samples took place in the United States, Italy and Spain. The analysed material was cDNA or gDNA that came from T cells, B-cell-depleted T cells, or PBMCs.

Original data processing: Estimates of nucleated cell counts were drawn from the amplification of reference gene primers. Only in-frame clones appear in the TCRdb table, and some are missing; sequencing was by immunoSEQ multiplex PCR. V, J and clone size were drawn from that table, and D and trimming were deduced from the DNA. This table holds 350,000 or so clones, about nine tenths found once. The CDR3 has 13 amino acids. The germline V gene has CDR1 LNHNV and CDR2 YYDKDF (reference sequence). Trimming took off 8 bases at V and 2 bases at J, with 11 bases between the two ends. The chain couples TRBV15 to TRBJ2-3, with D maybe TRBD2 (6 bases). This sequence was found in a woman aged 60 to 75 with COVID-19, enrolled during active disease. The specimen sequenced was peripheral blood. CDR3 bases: TGTGCCACCTCCGGGACTCTCACAGATACGCAGTATTTT. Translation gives CATSGTLTDTQYF.